This TCR beta chain is drawn from a study of tumor and adjacent non-tumor tissue in lung cancer. On the study more broadly: Patients were aged about 31 to 85, approximately 11 men and about five women, stage I to III. Millions of productive TCRbeta reads were obtained per sample on average.

Study results and limitations: Higher tumor TCR diversity was associated with shorter survival. Top 100 clones took a larger repertoire share in normal lung.

There are 13 residues in the CDR3. Trimming removed 6 bases at V and 6 bases at J, with 14 bases between. Germline V gene sequence: CDR1 MNHNY, CDR2 SVGAGI (reference sequence). With regard to this clonotype: The antigen is undetermined.

The library came from three nested PCR rounds adapted from ARM-PCR protocols. Each CDR3 protein gets one entry after TCRdb re-called the multiplex PCR reads with MiXCR. The table shows about 81,000 distinct CDR3 sequences, with 55% to 75% occurring only once. No cell sorting was done before RNA was extracted from the tissue. The source of this sequence is a woman between 35 and 50 years old with non-small cell lung cancer. Material: lung tumor tissue. The genes are TRBV6-6 and TRBJ1-1; TRBD1 is a possible D gene (5 bases). In nucleotides, the CDR3 is TGTGCCAGCAGCCCCAGGGCTATCGCTGAAGCTTTCTTT. It yields the protein CASSPRAIAEAFF.